The next 26 T cell receptor beta chains were all read from a single sample in a study of blood T cells in healthy people across ages. Through a sample-barcoded 5' primer and a J-beta primer mix, a second PCR was run for roughly 6 to 12 cycles. Each CDR3 protein is one row after TCRdb ran MiXCR on the 5' RACE reads. The sample comprises about 1.6 million distinct CDR3 sequences, roughly 32% of which are singletons, and approximately 11% rests with the top ten. Sample: blood. Receptor source: a woman under 40 in good health.

The V and J genes are TRBV13 and TRBJ2-1; unclear D gene. This CDR3 comprises 15 residues. CDR1 and CDR2 from the germline V gene are PRHDT and FYEKMQ (reference sequence). Trimming shortened V by 5 bases and J by 6 bases, and 17 bases separated the two germline ends. The DNA for the CDR3 is TGTGCCAGCAGCCCTCAGGAGTTAAGACGCAATGAGCAGTTCTTC. Translation gives CASSPQELRRNEQFF. Variable domain in full (rest from reference TRBV13 and TRBJ2-1): AAGVIQSPRHLIKEKRETATLKCYPIPRHDTVYWYQQGPGQDPQFLISFYEKMQSDKGSIPDRFSAQQFSDYHSELNMSSLELGDSALYFCASSPQELRRNEQFFGPGTRLTVL.

The J gene is TRBJ2-5, the V gene TRBV5-5, with 8 nucleotides matching TRBD1. The CDR3 runs 12 residues. V trimming: 6 bases; J trimming: 5 bases; junction bases outside the gene matches: 3. The germline gives CDR1 SGHKS, CDR2 YYEKEE (reference sequence). CDR3 amino acids: CASTRGLETQYF. CDR3 sequence (DNA): TGTGCCAGCACCAGGGGGCTGGAGACCCAGTACTTC.

The chain carries TRBV7-3 and TRBJ1-1; possibly TRBD1 for D (6 bases). The CDR3 spans 14 residues. Trimming took off 4 bases at V and 0 bases at J, with 9 bases between the two ends. Germline loops: CDR1 SGHTA, CDR2 FQGTGA. CDR3 sequence (DNA): TGTGCCAGCAGCTCAGGGGTGATGAACACTGAAGCTTTCTTT. Translating it yields CASSSGVMNTEAFF.

This chain connects TRBV2 to TRBJ2-6, with 7 bases that match TRBD1. There are 17 residues in the CDR3. CDR1 and CDR2 from the germline V gene are SNHLY and FYNNEI. V trimming: 8 bases; J trimming: 4 bases; junction bases outside the gene matches: 14. CDR3 sequence: CASYPGATGTGANVLTF. In nucleotides, the CDR3 is TGTGCCAGCTACCCTGGGGCGACAGGGACAGGGGCCAACGTCCTGACTTTC.

V usage is TRBV27 and J usage is TRBJ2-7; unclear D gene. The V gene lost 4 bases and the J gene lost 0 bases, with 19 bases spanning the gap. The CDR3 is made up of 17 amino acids. Germline V gene lookup returns CDR1 MNHEY and CDR2 SMNVEV (reference sequence). This chain's CDR3 is CASSSRSDLGYSYEQYF. CDR3 nucleotide sequence: TGTGCCAGCAGTTCCCGGTCAGACCTTGGATACTCCTACGAGCAGTACTTC.

This clonotype turned up a few times. V usage is TRBV21-1 and J usage is TRBJ2-7; TRBD2, the D gene given by the table, was not confirmed from the DNA. TRBV21-1 is classified as a pseudogene. The length of the CDR3 is 15 residues. CDR3 amino acids: CASSKKREGVGEQYF. CDR3 coding DNA: TGTGCCAGCAGCAAAAAGCGGGAGGGTGTAGGCGAGCAGTACTTC.

This clonotype has a count of ten or more. The rearrangement uses TRBV10-3 and TRBJ2-6; 12 bases map to TRBD2. CDR3 length: 20 residues. The ends lost 2 bases at V and 0 bases at J; junction bases unmatched: 8. CDR1 and CDR2 (germline): ENHRY, SYGVKD. The CDR3 loop is CAISEPAGLAGLSGANVLTF. In DNA form, the CDR3 reads TGTGCCATCAGTGAGCCCGCCGGACTAGCGGGGCTCTCTGGGGCCAACGTCCTGACTTTC.

This clonotype appeared a few times. This chain connects TRBV2 to TRBJ2-7, with D possibly TRBD1 on 6 matching bases. The germline gives CDR1 SNHLY, CDR2 FYNNEI. CDR3 length equals 14 residues. V was trimmed by 0 bases and J by 5 bases, leaving 11 bases between them. The CDR3: CASSEAGQGNEQYF. CDR3 nucleotide sequence: TGTGCCAGCAGTGAAGCGGGGCAGGGGAACGAGCAGTACTTC.

The V gene is TRBV9, the J gene TRBJ2-7; 8 bases line up with TRBD1. Germline assignment: CDR1 SGDLS and CDR2 YYNGEE. This CDR3 comprises 13 residues. With V trimmed by 3 bases and J by 7 bases, 6 bases remained unmatched. The CDR3 reads CASSGRTGSEQYF. The CDR3 DNA reads as TGTGCCAGCAGCGGACGGACAGGGTCGGAGCAGTACTTC.

This clonotype was observed a handful of times. The genes are TRBV24-1 and TRBJ2-1, with a weak D call TRBD2 (6 bases). CDR3 length: 17 residues. Germline assignment: CDR1 KGHDR and CDR2 SFDVKD. V gave up 4 bases and J gave up 3 bases, with 18 bases separating them. The CDR3 spells CATSDPSSVGFYNEQFF. As DNA, the CDR3 is TGTGCCACCAGTGACCCCTCTAGCGTCGGGTTCTACAATGAGCAGTTCTTC.

This clonotype showed up just a few times. The V gene is TRBV2, the J gene TRBJ2-1, with TRBD1 identical over 7 bases. The V gene end was trimmed by 5 bases and the J gene end by 15 bases; junction bases not matched to a gene: 13. The CDR3 is 13 residues long. CDR1 SNHLY and CDR2 FYNNEI come from the germline V gene. Written as DNA, the CDR3 is TGTGCCAGCAGTTTAGACAGGGCCCAGGTTGGGTTCTTC. This codes for CASSLDRAQVGFF.

This clonotype has just a few counts. The chain uses TRBV7-9 and TRBJ1-1; possible D gene TRBD1, 5 bases. V was shortened by 5 bases and J by 4 bases, with 20 bases between the two germline ends. This CDR3 is 16 amino acids long. Germline CDR1 reads SEHNR; CDR2 reads FQNEAQ (reference sequence). DNA for the CDR3: TGTGCCAGCAGCGTCCATCTGAGGGGATTTCGCACTGAAGCTTTCTTT. It codes for CASSVHLRGFRTEAFF.

This clonotype has more than one count but fewer than ten. The chain couples TRBV27 to TRBJ2-3, with 11 positions matching TRBD1. The CDR3 totals 16 residues. From germline, CDR1 is MNHEY and CDR2 SMNVEV (reference sequence). The V and J ends lost 5 bases and 3 bases, in that order; junction bases with no gene match: 7. The CDR3 reads CASSTLGQGETDTQYF. The CDR3 nucleotides are TGTGCCAGCAGTACCCTGGGACAGGGGGAGACAGATACGCAGTATTTT.

The chain carries TRBV13 and TRBJ2-1; 7 nucleotides agree with TRBD1. The V gene's germline CDR1 is PRHDT and CDR2 FYEKMQ (reference sequence). J was trimmed by 5 bases and V by 5 bases; bases with no gene match: 9. This CDR3 contains 15 residues. The CDR3 DNA sequence: TGTGCCAGCAGCCCGAATCTACAGGGGAACAATGAGCAGTTCTTC. This encodes CASSPNLQGNNEQFF.

This clonotype showed up just a few times. V gene TRBV6-1 combines with J gene TRBJ1-5; D is undetermined. The V gene's germline CDR1 is MNHNS and CDR2 SASEGT. Trimming took off 6 bases at V and 5 bases at J, with 20 bases between the two ends. This CDR3 is built from 16 residues. The CDR3 sequence: CASSLTGSMLYQPQHF. The CDR3, as DNA: TGTGCCAGCAGCCTCACCGGGTCAATGCTATATCAGCCCCAGCATTTT.

This clonotype was seen more than once but under ten times. This chain joins TRBV10-2 and TRBJ2-7; the match to TRBD2 covers 13 bases. The CDR3 extends over 17 amino acids. CDR1 is WSHSY, CDR2 SAAADI, per germline. V trimming: 2 bases; J trimming: 0 bases; junction bases outside the gene matches: 4. CDR3 in amino acids: CASSEGLAGAISYEQYF. In DNA form, the CDR3 reads TGCGCCAGCAGTGAGGGACTAGCGGGGGCGATCTCCTACGAGCAGTACTTC.

This clonotype was seen a handful of times. This chain joins TRBV3-1 and TRBJ1-1; D unresolved. This CDR3 spans 13 amino acids. Trimming took 0 bases from V and 11 from J, leaving 13 bases between them. Germline loops: CDR1 LGHDT, CDR2 YNNKEL (reference sequence). The CDR3 spells CASSQEFGRRAFF. DNA for the CDR3: TGTGCCAGCAGCCAAGAATTCGGTCGGAGGGCTTTCTTT.

In its sample, this clonotype was seen a few times. The rearrangement joins TRBV12-5 to TRBJ1-1, with 7 bases fitting TRBD1. The junction had 4 bases not matched to a gene; V was cut back by 5 bases and J by 4 bases. This CDR3 comprises 13 residues. Germline V gene lookup returns CDR1 LGHNT and CDR2 FRNRAP. The CDR3 region has the DNA TGTGCTAGTGGTCCACAGGGGAGCACTGAAGCTTTCTTT. Translated: CASGPQGSTEAFF.

There are a few counts of this clonotype. The chain carries TRBV7-2 and TRBJ2-5; 8 positions agree with TRBD2. This CDR3 region has 16 residues. Germline CDR1 and CDR2: SGHTA and FQGNSA. V trimming: 5 bases; J trimming: 7 bases; junction bases outside the gene matches: 15. The CDR3 is CASSLGDAGGPSTQYF. CDR3 DNA sequence: TGTGCCAGCAGCCTAGGGGACGCGGGAGGTCCTTCGACCCAGTACTTC.

This clonotype was observed a handful of times. This chain joins TRBV3-1 and TRBJ2-3, with 10 bases fitting TRBD2. The V gene's germline CDR1 is LGHDT and CDR2 YNNKEL (reference sequence). The length of the CDR3 is 17 residues. Trimming cost V 0 bases and J 4 bases; bases outside gene matches: 7. The CDR3 region is CASSQDLASGSADTQYF. Written as DNA, the CDR3 is TGTGCCAGCAGCCAAGATCTGGCTAGCGGGAGTGCAGATACGCAGTATTTT.

The V gene is TRBV5-1, the J gene TRBJ2-1, with a weak D call TRBD1 (6 bases). Deletions cut 4 bases from V and 5 bases from J, with 13 bases between. CDR1 is SGHRS and CDR2 is YFSETQ in the germline V gene. This CDR3 region has 14 residues. The CDR3 bases are TGCGCCAGCAGCCGGGACACACCTAACAATGAGCAGTTCTTC. Translated: CASSRDTPNNEQFF.

J is TRBJ2-1 and V is TRBV30, with TRBD2 identical over 10 bases. J lost 8 bases, V lost 4 bases, and 5 bases had no gene match. This CDR3 comprises 13 residues. The V gene's germline CDR1 is GTSNPN and CDR2 SVGIG (reference sequence). For the CDR3, the DNA is TGTGCCTGGAAAGCGGGAGGGCCCCATGAGCAGTTCTTC. Its protein is CAWKAGGPHEQFF.

This clonotype showed up just a few times. The rearrangement joins TRBV20-1 to TRBJ1-5; 7 positions match TRBD1. The CDR3 contains 17 residues. The junction had 17 bases not matched to a gene; V was cut back by 4 bases and J by 5 bases. The V gene's germline CDR1 is DFQATT and CDR2 SNEGSKA (reference sequence). This chain's CDR3 is CSANNPGQFEGHQPQHF. The CDR3 nucleotides are TGCAGTGCTAACAACCCGGGACAGTTCGAAGGCCATCAGCCCCAGCATTTT.

About this clonotype itself: This may be a read error, as it is one base from a much larger clone. The chain carries TRBV29-1 and TRBJ2-7; maybe TRBD1 (6 bases). The CDR3 is 13 residues long. Trimming stripped 7 bases from V and 1 base from J, with 14 bases between. Germline loops: CDR1 SQVTM, CDR2 ANQGSEA. In DNA form, the CDR3 reads TGCAGCGATCCCTCAGGGGATTCCTACGAGCAGTACTTC. Its protein product is CSDPSGDSYEQYF.

This chain uses TRBV20-1 with TRBJ2-7, with D perhaps assigned TRBD1 or TRBD2 (5 bases each). The germline V and J ends were trimmed by 3 bases and 2 bases, with 14 bases remaining between them. The germline V gene encodes CDR1 DFQATT and CDR2 SNEGSKA (reference sequence). This CDR3 contains 14 residues. The CDR3 loop reads CSASGTAPPYEQYF. CDR3 in DNA: TGCAGTGCTAGCGGGACCGCCCCGCCCTACGAGCAGTACTTC.

This clonotype appeared many times. J is TRBJ2-3 and V is TRBV6-6, with a weak D call TRBD2 (5 bases). The V and J ends lost 6 bases and 0 bases respectively, with 10 bases between them. Per the germline V gene, CDR1 is MNHNY and CDR2 is SVGAGI (reference sequence). The CDR3 runs to 14 residues. The CDR3 spells CASSIASSTDTQYF. The CDR3 nucleotides are TGTGCCAGCAGCATAGCGTCTAGCACAGATACGCAGTATTTT.